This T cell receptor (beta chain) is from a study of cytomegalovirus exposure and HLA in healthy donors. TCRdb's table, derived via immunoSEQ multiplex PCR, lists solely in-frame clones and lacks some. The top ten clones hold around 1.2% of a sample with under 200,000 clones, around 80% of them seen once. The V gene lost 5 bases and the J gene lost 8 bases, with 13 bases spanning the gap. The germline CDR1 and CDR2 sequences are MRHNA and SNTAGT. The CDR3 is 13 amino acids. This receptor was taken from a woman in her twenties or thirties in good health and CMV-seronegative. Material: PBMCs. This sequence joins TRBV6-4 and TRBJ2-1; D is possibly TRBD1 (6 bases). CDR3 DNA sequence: TGTGCCAGCAGTCCCGACAGGAGCTATGAGCAGTTCTTC. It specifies CASSPDRSYEQFF.